This TCR beta chain was sequenced during a study of blood T cell repertoires in COVID-19. Whole-study context: In each case, the material was cDNA or gDNA derived from T cells, B-cell-depleted T cells, or PBMCs.

The CDR3 totals 15 residues. V shed 5 bases and J shed 5 bases, with 16 bases lying between them. Germline V gives CDR1 SGDLS, CDR2 YYNGEE. Original methodology: The authors estimated nucleated cell counts from reference gene primer amplification. TCRdb keeps only in-frame clones here, not all; method: immunoSEQ multiplex PCR. That table furnishes V, J and clone size, whereas the DNA furnished D and trimming. The sample contains 300,000 to 350,000 clones, around nine tenths of which appear only once. This clone showed up just once. The chain is built from TRBV9 and TRBJ1-4; tentative D call: TRBD1 (6 bases). Sequencing was carried out using peripheral blood. The receptor was derived from a woman under 40 with COVID-19, enrolled during active disease. This CDR3 is CASSQGSLQNEKLFF. CDR3 in DNA: TGTGCCAGCAGTCAGGGGTCCCTCCAGAATGAAAAACTGTTTTTT.